These 8 T cell receptor beta chains were sequenced from one sample in a study of blood T cell repertoires in COVID-19. Using immunoSEQ multiplex PCR, the repertoire was profiled, and TCRdb retains in-frame clones only, with some absent. The sample has tens of thousands of clones; 90% to 95% are singletons. Specimen: peripheral blood. Every receptor here comes from a human donor with active COVID-19. The donor label of this sample is uncertain.

The CDR3 sequence: CASSLSGQGLKPTQYF. Written as DNA, the CDR3 is TGTGCCAGCAGCTTGTCGGGACAGGGGCTTAAGCCGACCCAGTACTTC. The V and J genes are TRBV5-4 and TRBJ2-5; 10 bases map to TRBD1. V shed 1 base and J 7 bases; nucleotides not matched to a gene: 10. Per germline, CDR1 SGHNT and CDR2 YYREEE (reference sequence). The CDR3 extends over 16 amino acids.

The chain uses TRBV20-1 and TRBJ2-3, with no clear D. V lost 5 bases and J 4 bases, leaving 7 bases between the germline ends. CDR3 size: 11 residues. Germline CDR1 DFQATT, CDR2 SNEGSKA (reference sequence). DNA of the CDR3: TGCAGTGCTTCCCTAGCAGATACGCAGTATTTT. Protein: CSASLADTQYF.

The chain carries TRBV5-1 and TRBJ1-4; the D is unclear. V lost 1 base and J 5 bases, leaving 6 bases between the germline ends. Germline CDR1 and CDR2: SGHRS and YFSETQ. This CDR3 comprises 13 residues. The DNA for the CDR3 is TGCGCCAGCAGCTTGCAACGGAATGAAAAACTGTTTTTT. Its protein is CASSLQRNEKLFF.

This chain uses TRBV7-2 with TRBJ2-2; 10 bases line up with TRBD2. V trimming: 1 base; J trimming: 3 bases; junction bases outside the gene matches: 8. The CDR3 is made up of 18 amino acids. The germline gives CDR1 SGHTA, CDR2 FQGNSA. CDR3: CASSLEFGLAGDTGELFF. The CDR3 nucleotides read TGTGCCAGCAGCTTAGAGTTTGGTCTAGCGGGGGACACCGGGGAGCTGTTTTTT.

This chain connects TRBV7-8 to TRBJ2-1; D might be TRBD1 (5 bases). The CDR3 extends over 12 amino acids. From germline, CDR1 is SGHVS and CDR2 FQNEAQ. Trimming pared 2 bases from V and 8 bases from J, leaving 7 bases between. The CDR3 DNA follows: TGTGCCAGCAGCTTACAGGGATATGAGCAGTTCTTC. Protein sequence: CASSLQGYEQFF.

The chain is built from TRBV6-5 and TRBJ1-3; no reliable D call. V lost 6 bases to trimming and J lost 0 bases, with 12 bases between them. Per germline, CDR1 MNHEY and CDR2 SVGAGI. CDR3 length: 15 residues. The CDR3: CASSPVPSSGNTIYF. CDR3 DNA: TGTGCCAGCAGCCCCGTGCCCAGCTCTGGAAACACCATATATTTT.

The rearrangement links TRBV4-1 to TRBJ1-5; 8 bases are shared with TRBD1. Per the germline V gene, CDR1 is MGHRA and CDR2 is YSYEKL. This CDR3 region has 15 residues. Trimming took 3 bases from V and 4 from J; bases not matched to a gene: 5. CDR3 nucleotides: TGCGCCAGCAGCCAGGACAGGGCCGGGAATCAGCCCCAGCATTTT. This encodes CASSQDRAGNQPQHF.

V is TRBV29-1 and J is TRBJ1-2, with 7 bases lining up with TRBD1. This CDR3 has 14 residues. Germline CDR1 and CDR2: SQVTM and ANQGSEA. J gave up 4 bases and V 4 bases, and 9 bases lay outside the gene matches. CDR3 amino acids: CSVGGQTASYGYTF. As DNA, the CDR3 is TGCAGCGTTGGGGGACAGACGGCTAGCTATGGCTACACCTTC. The full variable domain, with the rest looked up from reference TRBV29-1 and TRBJ1-2, is SAVISQKPSRDICQRGTSLTIQCQVDSQVTMMFWYRQQPGQSLTLIATANQGSEATYESGFVIDKFPISRPNLTFSTLTVSNMSPEDSSIYLCSVGGQTASYGYTFGSGTRLTVV.